The sample holds a few counts of the clone carrying this T cell receptor (beta chain). In the original analysis: Amplification with reference gene primers provided the estimates of nucleated cell counts. Repertoires were generated with immunoSEQ multiplex PCR, while TCRdb's copy carries only in-frame clones and drops some. The V and J calls and the clone size are those of that table, but D and trimming were determined from the DNA. This table has 55,000 to 80,000 clones, around 84% appearing once. The data were taken from a study of blood T cell repertoires in COVID-19. CDR1 and CDR2 (germline): LNHDA, SQIVND (reference sequence). The CDR3 totals 12 residues. Between the trimmed V and J ends, which lost 8 bases and 3 bases, there was a span of 11 bases.

The TCR sequence derives from a man between 70 and 80 years old with acute or convalescent COVID-19. Input material: peripheral blood. The rearrangement joins TRBV19 to TRBJ2-7, with D possibly matching TRBD2 (5 bases). The CDR3 coding sequence is TGTGCCAGTGGGAGTCTTGGCTACGAGCAGTACTTC. Translation: CASGSLGYEQYF.